These 18 T cell receptor beta chains were sequenced from one sample in a study of blood T cell repertoires in COVID-19. Clones were sequenced by immunoSEQ multiplex PCR, and TCRdb holds only the in-frame ones, with some missing. The profile shows 300,000 to 350,000 clones, roughly 90% of them singletons. The sequenced sample was peripheral blood. The source is a woman between 25 and 40 years old with COVID-19, enrolled during active disease.

This clone was seen a handful of times. The gene calls are TRBV2 and TRBJ2-1; 7 nucleotides agree with TRBD2. Per germline, CDR1 SNHLY and CDR2 FYNNEI. The junction had 10 bases not matched to a gene; V was cut back by 6 bases and J by 11 bases. CDR3 length: 13 residues. The CDR3 loop reads CASSPEGGVKQFF. The CDR3 coding sequence is TGTGCCAGCAGCCCCGAGGGAGGGGTGAAGCAGTTCTTC. The full variable domain, with the rest looked up from reference TRBV2 and TRBJ2-1, is EPEVTQTPSHQVTQMGQEVILRCVPISNHLYFYWYRQILGQKVEFLVSFYNNEISEKSEIFDDQFSVERPDGSNFTLKIRSTKLEDSAMYFCASSPEGGVKQFFGPGTRLTVL.

The chain joins TRBV19 to TRBJ1-4; the match to TRBD1 covers 9 bases. The V segment lost 4 bases and the J segment 6 bases; nucleotides outside the gene matches: 6. The germline CDR1 and CDR2 sequences are LNHDA and SQIVND (reference sequence). The CDR3 runs 15 residues. This CDR3 reads CASSTYRGRDEKLFF. CDR3 bases: TGTGCCAGTAGTACTTACAGGGGGCGCGATGAAAAACTGTTTTTT. Full variable domain (missing parts from reference TRBV19 and TRBJ1-4): DGGITQSPKYLFRKEGQNVTLSCEQNLNHDAMYWYRQDPGQGLRLIYYSQIVNDFQKGDIAEGYSVSREKKESFPLTVTSAQKNPTAFYLCASSTYRGRDEKLFFGSGTQLSVL.

This sequence joins TRBV6-5 and TRBJ2-7; maybe TRBD1 (5 bases). Germline V gene lookup returns CDR1 MNHEY and CDR2 SVGAGI. With 7 bases removed from V and 3 bases from J, the gap between germline ends came to 7 bases. The CDR3 loop spans 11 amino acids. CDR3 sequence (DNA): TGTGCCAGCAACAGGCTCTACGAGCAGTACTTC. Residues: CASNRLYEQYF.

V usage is TRBV10-3 and J usage is TRBJ2-1, with TRBD2 identical over 13 bases. With 0 bases clipped from V and 8 bases from J, the junction kept 19 bases outside the gene matches. The CDR3 spans 21 residues. In germline, CDR1 is ENHRY, CDR2 SYGVKD. CDR3: CAISESIGQARTSGRLDEQFF. CDR3 coding DNA: TGTGCCATCAGTGAGTCCATAGGCCAGGCAAGGACTAGCGGGAGATTGGATGAGCAGTTCTTC.

This rearrangement joins TRBV4-3 to TRBJ2-7; D unresolved. The CDR3 length is 15 residues. CDR1 is LGHNA and CDR2 is YSLEER in the germline V gene. The V gene lost 1 base and the J gene lost 2 bases, with 12 bases spanning the gap. For the CDR3, the DNA is TGCGCCAGCAGCCAAGGGCGGCGGTACCCCTACGAGCAGTACTTC. Translated, it gives CASSQGRRYPYEQYF.

This rearrangement joins TRBV4-1 to TRBJ2-7, with TRBD1 matching over 7 bases. The CDR3 runs to 15 residues. The germline V gene has CDR1 MGHRA and CDR2 YSYEKL. V shed 2 bases, J shed 0 bases, and the junction held 4 bases outside the gene matches. In nucleotides, the CDR3 is TGCGCCAGCAGCCAAAACCGGGACAGCTCCTACGAGCAGTACTTC. Amino acid sequence: CASSQNRDSSYEQYF.

V gene TRBV4-1 combines with J gene TRBJ1-1, with D maybe TRBD1 (5 bases). CDR1 is MGHRA, CDR2 YSYEKL, per germline. The CDR3 totals 15 residues. V shed 8 bases and J shed 5 bases, with 21 bases lying between them. CDR3 sequence reads: CASPQARRAGTEAFF. CDR3 DNA sequence: TGCGCCAGCCCTCAAGCCCGCAGGGCTGGAACTGAAGCTTTCTTT.

The chain couples TRBV27 to TRBJ2-2; D is undetermined. The V end was cut by 6 bases, the J end by 1 base, with 33 bases between. Germline CDR1 is MNHEY and CDR2 is SMNVEV (reference sequence). CDR3 length equals 22 residues. CDR3 loop: CASSRPGFGLTQIYQNTGELFF. As DNA, the CDR3 is TGTGCCAGCAGCCGTCCCGGGTTCGGTCTGACTCAGATATACCAGAACACCGGGGAGCTGTTTTTT.

The rearrangement links TRBV28 to TRBJ2-1, with a tentative D call TRBD2 (5 bases). The CDR3 sequence is 12 residues long. Deletions cut 7 bases from V and 7 bases from J, with 11 bases between. Germline values: CDR1 MDHEN, CDR2 SYDVKM. DNA for the CDR3: TGTGCCAGCACTCTCATAGCGAATGAGCAGTTCTTC. This translates into CASTLIANEQFF.

V usage is TRBV7-6 and J usage is TRBJ2-1, with 13 bases identical to TRBD2. Unmatched junction bases numbered 4, after V lost 2 bases and J lost 9 bases. The CDR3 loop spans 15 amino acids. Germline CDR1 reads SGHVS; CDR2 reads FNYEAQ. The CDR3 DNA reads TGTGCCAGCAGCTTAAGCGGGACTAGCGGGATTGAGCAGTTCTTC. It codes for CASSLSGTSGIEQFF.

V gene TRBV10-2 combines with J gene TRBJ2-1, with 16 positions matching TRBD2. Germline assignment: CDR1 WSHSY and CDR2 SAAADI. The CDR3 sequence is 18 residues long. Trimming cost V 2 bases and J 4 bases; bases outside gene matches: 5. CDR3 sequence: CASSEGTSGRAAYNEQFF. CDR3 DNA: TGCGCCAGCAGTGAGGGGACTAGCGGGAGGGCCGCGTACAATGAGCAGTTCTTC.

The rearrangement uses TRBV28 and TRBJ1-3; no clear D gene. V lost 2 bases and J lost 1, with 3 bases in between. Germline V gene sequence: CDR1 MDHEN, CDR2 SYDVKM. There are 13 residues in the CDR3. Here the CDR3 reads CASSLRSGNTIYF. DNA of the CDR3: TGTGCCAGCAGTTTACGGTCTGGAAACACCATATATTTT. Variable domain in full (rest from reference TRBV28 and TRBJ1-3): DVKVTQSSRYLVKRTGEKVFLECVQDMDHENMFWYRQDPGLGLRLIYFSYDVKMKEKGDIPEGYSVSREKKERFSLILESASTNQTSMYLCASSLRSGNTIYFGEGSWLTVV.

J is TRBJ2-5 and V is TRBV9; D call uncertain. The CDR3 spans 14 residues. The germline V gene encodes CDR1 SGDLS and CDR2 YYNGEE. V was cut by 0 bases and J by 5 bases, with 11 bases left in between. The CDR3 spells CASSVGVGWETQYF. CDR3 sequence (DNA): TGTGCCAGCAGCGTAGGAGTGGGCTGGGAGACCCAGTACTTC. The whole variable domain, filled in from reference TRBV9 and TRBJ2-5, reads DSGVTQTPKHLITATGQRVTLRCSPRSGDLSVYWYQQSLDQGLQFLIQYYNGEERAKGNILERFSAQQFPDLHSELNLSSLELGDSALYFCASSVGVGWETQYFGPGTRLLVL.

V gene TRBV5-4 combines with J gene TRBJ2-5, with a possible D match to TRBD2 (5 bases). Per the germline V gene, CDR1 is SGHNT and CDR2 is YYREEE (reference sequence). The CDR3 totals 13 residues. Trimming removed 6 bases from V and 3 bases from J, with 12 bases in between. In nucleotides, the CDR3 is TGTGCCAGCACCATCCCGGGAAAAGAGACCCAGTACTTC. Encoded protein: CASTIPGKETQYF.

The CDR3 reads CASRDSGVSGNTIYF. The CDR3 DNA sequence: TGTGCCAGCAGGGATTCAGGGGTATCCGGAAACACCATATATTTT. V usage is TRBV6-6 and J usage is TRBJ1-3, with TRBD1 as a possible D gene (6 bases). Germline V gene lookup returns CDR1 MNHNY and CDR2 SVGAGI (reference sequence). There are 15 residues in the CDR3. Trimming shortened V by 6 bases and J by 4 bases, and 16 bases separated the two germline ends.

The genes are TRBV6-6 and TRBJ2-3; D call uncertain. Germline V gene data show CDR1 as MNHNY and CDR2 as SVGAGI (reference sequence). Trimming took off 4 bases at V and 6 bases at J, with 8 bases between the two ends. CDR3 length equals 12 residues. The CDR3 loop is CASSSQWDTQYF. CDR3 DNA: TGTGCCAGCAGTTCTCAGTGGGATACGCAGTATTTT.

The chain links TRBV7-2 to TRBJ2-7; TRBD1 agrees at 7 bases. V trimming: 1 base; J trimming: 6 bases; junction bases outside the gene matches: 3. CDR1 is SGHTA and CDR2 is FQGNSA in the germline V gene. CDR3 length: 13 residues. The CDR3 sequence is CASSLGAGGEQYF. The CDR3, as DNA: TGTGCCAGCAGCTTAGGGGCAGGGGGCGAGCAGTACTTC.

The chain has TRBV25-1 and TRBJ1-2; no definite D call. V lost 2 bases and J 8 bases, leaving 12 bases between the germline ends. Germline V gene lookup returns CDR1 MGHDK and CDR2 SYGVNS. The CDR3 runs 13 residues. The chain's CDR3 is CASSEIPSGGYTF. CDR3 DNA: TGTGCCAGCAGTGAAATTCCCTCCGGGGGCTACACCTTC.